This TCR beta chain was captured in a study of T cells in Graves' hyperthyroidism and ophthalmopathy. General observations from the study: Ophthalmopathy and stable hyperthyroidism were told apart by a 13 V-J model. Blood shared most expanded thyroid clonotypes above 0.001.

Researchers amplified the TCR beta CDR3 regions from RNA transcripts. A first-round RT-PCR of the TCR CDR3 used the HTBI primer set. Each CDR3 protein is one row after TCRdb ran MiXCR on the multiplex PCR reads. Here the sample spans some 490,000 distinct CDR3 sequences, 22% being singletons. This CDR3 spans 15 amino acids. Germline assignment: CDR1 SGHTA and CDR2 FQGNSA. V lost 5 bases to trimming and J lost 6 bases; unmatched junction nucleotides: 6. The PBMCs were sourced from fresh peripheral blood (about 9.7 ml). This clonotype was detected ten times or more. Antigen unknown. Sequencing was performed on blood. The clonotype was recovered from a woman in her seventies with Graves' ophthalmopathy. This chain joins TRBV7-2 and TRBJ2-4; 11 bases align to TRBD2. CDR3 in amino acids: CASSLPLAGVNIQYF. CDR3 coding DNA: TGTGCCAGCAGCCTCCCACTAGCGGGAGTAAACATTCAGTACTTC.